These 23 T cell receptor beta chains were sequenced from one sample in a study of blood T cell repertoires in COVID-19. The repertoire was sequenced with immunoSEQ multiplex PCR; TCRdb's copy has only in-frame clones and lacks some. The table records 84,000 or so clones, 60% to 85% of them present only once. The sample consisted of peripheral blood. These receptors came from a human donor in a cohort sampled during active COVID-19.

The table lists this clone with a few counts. CDR3 nucleotide sequence: TGTGCCAGCAGTTTATGGCAGGGGGCGGGAGGCAATCAGCCCCAGCATTTT. This gives the protein CASSLWQGAGGNQPQHF. This chain uses TRBV28 with TRBJ1-5, with 8 nucleotides matching TRBD1. V was clipped by 0 bases and J by 2 bases; unmatched bases: 6. This CDR3 contains 17 residues. Germline V CDR1 and CDR2: MDHEN, SYDVKM.

The CDR3, as DNA: TGTGCCAGCAGCGTAGTGTATTACGAGCAGTACTTC. It translates to CASSVVYYEQYF. V usage is TRBV9 and J usage is TRBJ2-7; D unclear. The CDR3 contains 12 residues. Germline CDR1 reads SGDLS; CDR2 reads YYNGEE. V gave up 0 bases and J gave up 4 bases, with 5 bases separating them.

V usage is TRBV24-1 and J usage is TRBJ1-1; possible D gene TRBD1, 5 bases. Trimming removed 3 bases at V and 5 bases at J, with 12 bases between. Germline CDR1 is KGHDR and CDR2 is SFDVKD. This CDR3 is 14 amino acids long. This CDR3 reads CATSDLLRVTEAFF. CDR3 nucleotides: TGTGCCACCAGTGATCTACTCAGGGTGACTGAAGCTTTCTTT.

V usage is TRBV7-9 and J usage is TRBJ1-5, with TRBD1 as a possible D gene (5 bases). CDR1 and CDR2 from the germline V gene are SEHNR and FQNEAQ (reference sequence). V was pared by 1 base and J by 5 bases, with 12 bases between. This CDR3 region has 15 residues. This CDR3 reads CASSLEGGADQPQHF. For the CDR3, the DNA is TGTGCCAGCAGCTTAGAGGGCGGGGCCGATCAGCCCCAGCATTTT. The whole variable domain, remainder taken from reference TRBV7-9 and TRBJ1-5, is DTGVSQNPRHKITKRGQNVTFRCDPISEHNRLYWYRQTLGQGPEFLTYFQNEAQLEKSRLLSDRFSAERPKGSFSTLEIQRTEQGDSAMYLCASSLEGGADQPQHFGDGTRLSIL.

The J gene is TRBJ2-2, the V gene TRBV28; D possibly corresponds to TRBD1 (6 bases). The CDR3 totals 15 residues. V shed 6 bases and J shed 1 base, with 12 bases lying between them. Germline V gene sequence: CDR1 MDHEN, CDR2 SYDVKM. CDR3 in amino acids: CASSRPGVNTGELFF. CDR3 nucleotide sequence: TGTGCCAGCAGCAGGCCAGGGGTGAACACCGGGGAGCTGTTTTTT.

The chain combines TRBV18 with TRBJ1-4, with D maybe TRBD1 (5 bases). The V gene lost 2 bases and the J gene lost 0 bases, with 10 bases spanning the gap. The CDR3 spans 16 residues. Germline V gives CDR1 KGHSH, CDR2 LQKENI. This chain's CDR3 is CASSPGHTPTNEKLFF. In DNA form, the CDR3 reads TGTGCCAGCTCACCAGGACATACCCCAACTAATGAAAAACTGTTTTTT. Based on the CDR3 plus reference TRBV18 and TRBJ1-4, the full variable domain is NAGVMQNPRHLVRRRGQEARLRCSPMKGHSHVYWYRQLPEEGLKFMVYLQKENIIDESGMPKERFSAEFPKEGPSILRIQQVVRGDSAAYFCASSPGHTPTNEKLFFGSGTQLSVL.

The chain's CDR3 is CASSYSGGFGEKLFF. Here the CDR3 DNA reads TGTGCCAGCAGTTACTCAGGCGGTTTCGGTGAAAAACTGTTTTTT. The rearrangement joins TRBV6-6 to TRBJ1-4; D call uncertain. Germline V gene lookup returns CDR1 MNHNY and CDR2 SVGAGI (reference sequence). The V end lost 0 bases, the J end lost 7 bases, and 12 bases lay between the germline ends. The CDR3 extends over 15 amino acids.

The CDR3 DNA sequence: TGTGCCAGCAGTGGGACAGGGGTGGCCACAGATACGCAGTATTTT. The encoded protein is CASSGTGVATDTQYF. The rearrangement uses TRBV2 and TRBJ2-3; TRBD1 agrees at 9 bases. This CDR3 has 15 amino acids. After removal of 4 bases from V and 2 bases from J, the junction contained 4 bases not matched to a gene. Germline V lookup: CDR1 SNHLY, CDR2 FYNNEI.

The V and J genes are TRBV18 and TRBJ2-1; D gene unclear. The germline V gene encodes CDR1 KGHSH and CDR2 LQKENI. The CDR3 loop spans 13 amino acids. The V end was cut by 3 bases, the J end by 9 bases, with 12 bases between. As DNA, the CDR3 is TGTGCCAGCTCACCCCGCCAACAGAGTGAGCAGTTCTTC. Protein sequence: CASSPRQQSEQFF.

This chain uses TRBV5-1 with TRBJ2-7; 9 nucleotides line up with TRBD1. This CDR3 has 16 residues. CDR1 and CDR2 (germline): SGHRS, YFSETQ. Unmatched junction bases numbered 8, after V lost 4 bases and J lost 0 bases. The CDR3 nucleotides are TGCGCCAGCAGCCTGGGAAGGACAGGGGTCTCCTACGAGCAGTACTTC. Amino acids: CASSLGRTGVSYEQYF.

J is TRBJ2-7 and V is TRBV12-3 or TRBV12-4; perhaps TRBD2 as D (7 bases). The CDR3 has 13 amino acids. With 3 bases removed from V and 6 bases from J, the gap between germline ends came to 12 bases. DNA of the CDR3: TGTGCCAGCAGTTTGAGGGGGGGCGGCGAGCAGTACTTC. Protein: CASSLRGGGEQYF.

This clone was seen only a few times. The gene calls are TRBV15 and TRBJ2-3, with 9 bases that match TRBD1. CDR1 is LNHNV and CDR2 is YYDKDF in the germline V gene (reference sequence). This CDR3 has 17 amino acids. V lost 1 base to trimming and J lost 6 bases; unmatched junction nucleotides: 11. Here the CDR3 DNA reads TGTGCCACCAGCAGAGGGCTCGAGGGACAGGGTACCGATACGCAGTATTTT. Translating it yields CATSRGLEGQGTDTQYF.

The DNA of the CDR3 is TGTGCCAGCAGTCCGACAGGCCACACTGAAGCTTTCTTT. It translates to CASSPTGHTEAFF. The rearrangement joins TRBV28 to TRBJ1-1; weak D call: TRBD1 (6 bases). Between the trimmed V and J ends, which lost 5 bases and 3 bases, there was a span of 10 bases. Germline CDR1 MDHEN, CDR2 SYDVKM. The CDR3 sequence is 13 residues long.

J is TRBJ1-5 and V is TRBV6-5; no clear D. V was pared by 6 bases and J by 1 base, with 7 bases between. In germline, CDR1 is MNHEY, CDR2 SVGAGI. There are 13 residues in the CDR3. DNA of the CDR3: TGTGCCAGCAGCCACATAAGCAATCAGCCCCAGCATTTT. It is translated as CASSHISNQPQHF.

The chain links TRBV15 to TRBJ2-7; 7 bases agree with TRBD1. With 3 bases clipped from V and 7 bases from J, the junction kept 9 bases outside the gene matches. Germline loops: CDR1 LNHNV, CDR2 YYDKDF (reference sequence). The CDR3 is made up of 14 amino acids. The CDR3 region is CATSSRDSPGEQYF. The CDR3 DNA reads TGTGCCACCAGCAGCCGGGACAGTCCGGGGGAGCAGTACTTC.

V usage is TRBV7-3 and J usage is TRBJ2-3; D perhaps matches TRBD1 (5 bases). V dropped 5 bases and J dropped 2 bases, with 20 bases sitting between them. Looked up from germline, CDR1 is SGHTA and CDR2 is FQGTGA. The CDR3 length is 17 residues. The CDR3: CASSPLPVVQATDTQYF. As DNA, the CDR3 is TGTGCCAGCAGCCCGTTACCCGTGGTACAGGCCACAGATACGCAGTATTTT.

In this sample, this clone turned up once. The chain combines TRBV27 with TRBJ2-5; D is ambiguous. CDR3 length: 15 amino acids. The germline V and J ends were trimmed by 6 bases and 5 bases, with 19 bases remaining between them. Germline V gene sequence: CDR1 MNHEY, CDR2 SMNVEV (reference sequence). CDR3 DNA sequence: TGTGCCAGCAGCCCCTCGTCCTCGAGGTGGGAGACCCAGTACTTC. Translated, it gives CASSPSSSRWETQYF.

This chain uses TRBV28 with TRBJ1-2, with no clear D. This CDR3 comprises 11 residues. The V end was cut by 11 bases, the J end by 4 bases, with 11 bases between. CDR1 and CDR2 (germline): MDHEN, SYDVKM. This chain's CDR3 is CASSDTYGYTF. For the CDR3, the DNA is TGTGCCTCCAGTGACACCTATGGCTACACCTTC.

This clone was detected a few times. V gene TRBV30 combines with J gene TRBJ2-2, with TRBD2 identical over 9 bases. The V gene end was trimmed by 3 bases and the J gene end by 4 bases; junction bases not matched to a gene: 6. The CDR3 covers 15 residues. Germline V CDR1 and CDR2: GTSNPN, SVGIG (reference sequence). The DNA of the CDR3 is TGTGCCTGGAGGATTAGCGGGAGTGTCACCGGGGAGCTGTTTTTT. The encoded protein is CAWRISGSVTGELFF.

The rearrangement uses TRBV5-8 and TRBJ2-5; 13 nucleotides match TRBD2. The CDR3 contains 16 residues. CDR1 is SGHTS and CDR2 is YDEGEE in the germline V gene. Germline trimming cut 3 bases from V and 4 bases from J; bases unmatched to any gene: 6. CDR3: CASSSSGLAGRETQYF. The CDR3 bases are TGTGCCAGCAGCTCATCGGGACTAGCGGGAAGAGAGACCCAGTACTTC.

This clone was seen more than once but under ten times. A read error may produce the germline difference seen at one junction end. DNA for the CDR3: TGCGCCAGCAGTTTGGGACAGAACTATGGCTACACCTTC. Translation: CASSLGQNYGYTF. This chain links TRBV5-1 with TRBJ1-2; TRBD1 matches at 7 bases. Per the germline V gene, CDR1 is SGHRS and CDR2 is YFSETQ. The CDR3 consists of 13 residues.

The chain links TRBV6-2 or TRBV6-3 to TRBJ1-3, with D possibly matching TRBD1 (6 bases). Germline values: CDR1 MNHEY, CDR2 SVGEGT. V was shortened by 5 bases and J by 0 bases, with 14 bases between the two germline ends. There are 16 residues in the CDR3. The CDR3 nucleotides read TGTGCCAGCAGTGGGGGCAGGCGGACCTCTGGAAACACCATATATTTT. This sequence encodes CASSGGRRTSGNTIYF.

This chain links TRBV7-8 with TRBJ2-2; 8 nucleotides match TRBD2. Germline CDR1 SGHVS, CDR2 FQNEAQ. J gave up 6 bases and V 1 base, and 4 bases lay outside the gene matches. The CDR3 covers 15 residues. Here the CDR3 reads CASSLDFGRAGELFF. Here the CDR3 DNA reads TGTGCCAGCAGCTTAGATTTCGGGAGGGCCGGGGAGCTGTTTTTT.